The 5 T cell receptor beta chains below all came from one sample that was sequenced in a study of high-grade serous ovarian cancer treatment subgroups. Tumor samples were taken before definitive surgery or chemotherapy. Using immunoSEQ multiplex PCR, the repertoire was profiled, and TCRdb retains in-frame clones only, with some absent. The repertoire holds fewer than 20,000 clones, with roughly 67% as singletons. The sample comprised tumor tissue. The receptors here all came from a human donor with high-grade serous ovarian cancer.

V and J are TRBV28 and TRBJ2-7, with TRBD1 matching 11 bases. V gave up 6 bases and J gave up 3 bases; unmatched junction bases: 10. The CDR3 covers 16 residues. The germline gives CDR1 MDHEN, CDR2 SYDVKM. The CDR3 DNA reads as TGTGCCAGCAGCCCTACCGGGACAGGGGGTTTCTACGAGCAGTACTTC. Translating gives CASSPTGTGGFYEQYF.

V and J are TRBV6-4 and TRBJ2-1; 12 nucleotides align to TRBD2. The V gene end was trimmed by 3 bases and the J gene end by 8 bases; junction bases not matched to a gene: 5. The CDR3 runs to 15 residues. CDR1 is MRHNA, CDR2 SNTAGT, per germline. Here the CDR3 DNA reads TGTGCCAGCAGTGAGGCTCTAGCGGGGGGGGATGAGCAGTTCTTC. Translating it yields CASSEALAGGDEQFF.

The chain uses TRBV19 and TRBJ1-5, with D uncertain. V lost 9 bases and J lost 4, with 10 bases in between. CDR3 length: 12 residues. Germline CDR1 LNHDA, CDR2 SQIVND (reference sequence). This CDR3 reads CASHGYNQPQHF. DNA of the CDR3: TGTGCCAGCCACGGGTATAATCAGCCCCAGCATTTT.

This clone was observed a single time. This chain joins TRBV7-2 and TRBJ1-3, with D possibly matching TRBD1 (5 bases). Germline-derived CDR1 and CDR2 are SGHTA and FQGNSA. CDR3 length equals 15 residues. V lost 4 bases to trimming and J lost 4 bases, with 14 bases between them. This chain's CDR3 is CASSYWGSYGNTIYF. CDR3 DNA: TGTGCCAGCAGCTACTGGGGCAGTTACGGAAACACCATATATTTT.

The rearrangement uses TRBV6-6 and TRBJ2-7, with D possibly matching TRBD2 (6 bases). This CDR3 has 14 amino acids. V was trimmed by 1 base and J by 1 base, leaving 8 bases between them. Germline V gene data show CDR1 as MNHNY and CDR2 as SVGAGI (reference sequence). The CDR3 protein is CASSYWGVSYEQYF. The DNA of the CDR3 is TGTGCCAGCAGTTACTGGGGGGTATCCTACGAGCAGTACTTC.